This T cell receptor (beta chain) emerged from a study of T cell responses to AZD1222 COVID-19 vaccine. Findings of the study overall: Samples come after the peak T cell response, not at day 14. Distributed over spike, vaccine-associated CD4 TCRs predominated at 160-218 and 743-854. Close to half of all spike-specific TCRs reportedly target regions of the variants that are unmutated.

TCRdb's copy holds only in-frame clones and misses some; the assay was immunoSEQ multiplex PCR. The sample carries about 60,000 clones, more than 80% recorded once. Losses at the gene ends were 0 bases for V and 1 base for J; bases not matched to a gene: 7. The CDR3 is made up of 18 amino acids. Germline assignment: CDR1 LGHNA and CDR2 YNFKEQ. This clone was counted once. Its antigen is unknown. This clonotype was sampled from an adult in good health. The sample consisted of peripheral blood, taken on day 0 of MenACWY control vaccination. The V and J genes are TRBV4-2 and TRBJ2-3; 10 nucleotides align to TRBD1. The CDR3 nucleotides read TGTGCCAGCAGCCAAGATAAAAGGGGACAGGGGCGCACAGATACGCAGTATTTT. It is translated as CASSQDKRGQGRTDTQYF.